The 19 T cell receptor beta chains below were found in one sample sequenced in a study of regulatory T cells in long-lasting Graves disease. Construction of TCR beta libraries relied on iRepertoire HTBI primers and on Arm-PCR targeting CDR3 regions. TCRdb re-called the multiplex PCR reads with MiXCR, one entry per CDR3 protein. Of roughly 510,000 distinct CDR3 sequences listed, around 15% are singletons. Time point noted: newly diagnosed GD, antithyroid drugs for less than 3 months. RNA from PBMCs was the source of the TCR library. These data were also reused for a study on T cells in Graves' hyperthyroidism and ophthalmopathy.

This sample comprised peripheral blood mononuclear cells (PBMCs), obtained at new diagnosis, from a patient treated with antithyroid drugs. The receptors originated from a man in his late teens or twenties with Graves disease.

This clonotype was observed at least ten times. CDR3 in DNA: TGTGCCAGCAGTACCGACCCGAGCGGGAGTTTTGATACGCAGTATTTT. Its translation: CASSTDPSGSFDTQYF. The chain links TRBV28 to TRBJ2-3; 8 nucleotides align to TRBD2. V trimming: 5 bases; J trimming: 6 bases; junction bases outside the gene matches: 13. The CDR3 is made up of 16 amino acids. Germline V gene sequence: CDR1 MDHEN, CDR2 SYDVKM.

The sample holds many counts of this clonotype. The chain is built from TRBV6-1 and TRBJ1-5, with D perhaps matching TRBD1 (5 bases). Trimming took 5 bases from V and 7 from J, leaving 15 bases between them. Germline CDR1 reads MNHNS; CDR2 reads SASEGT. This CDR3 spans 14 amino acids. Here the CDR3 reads CASSPGTARQPQHF. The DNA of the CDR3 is TGTGCCAGCAGTCCTGGGACGGCCCGGCAGCCCCAGCATTTT.

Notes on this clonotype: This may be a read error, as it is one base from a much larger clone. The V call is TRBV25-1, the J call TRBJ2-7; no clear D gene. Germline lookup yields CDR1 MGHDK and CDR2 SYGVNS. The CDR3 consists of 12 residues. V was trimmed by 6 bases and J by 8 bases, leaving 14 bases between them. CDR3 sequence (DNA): TGTGCCAGCAGCGGCAATTCTGGGCAGCAGTACTTC. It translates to CASSGNSGQQYF.

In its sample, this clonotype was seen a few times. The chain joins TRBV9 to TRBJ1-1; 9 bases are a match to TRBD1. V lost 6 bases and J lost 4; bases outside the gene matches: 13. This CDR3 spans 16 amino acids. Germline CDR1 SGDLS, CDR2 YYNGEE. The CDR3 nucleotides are TGTGCCAGCACCAAGGGACAGGGTGAGATTGGCACTGAAGCTTTCTTT. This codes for CASTKGQGEIGTEAFF. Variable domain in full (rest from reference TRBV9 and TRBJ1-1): DSGVTQTPKHLITATGQRVTLRCSPRSGDLSVYWYQQSLDQGLQFLIQYYNGEERAKGNILERFSAQQFPDLHSELNLSSLELGDSALYFCASTKGQGEIGTEAFFGQGTRLTVV.

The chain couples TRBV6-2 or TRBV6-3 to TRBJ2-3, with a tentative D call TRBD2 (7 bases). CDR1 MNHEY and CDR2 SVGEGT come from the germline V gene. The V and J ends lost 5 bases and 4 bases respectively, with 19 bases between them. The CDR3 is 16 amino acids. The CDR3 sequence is CASSETPGEGSDTQYF. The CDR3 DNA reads TGTGCCAGCAGTGAAACCCCAGGGGAGGGCTCAGATACGCAGTATTTT.

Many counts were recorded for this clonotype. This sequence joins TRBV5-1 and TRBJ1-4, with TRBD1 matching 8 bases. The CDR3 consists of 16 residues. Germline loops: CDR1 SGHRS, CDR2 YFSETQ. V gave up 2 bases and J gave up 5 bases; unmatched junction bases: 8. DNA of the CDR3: TGCGCCAGCAGCTTCGCATTCCGGGACAGGAATGAAAAACTGTTTTTT. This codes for CASSFAFRDRNEKLFF.

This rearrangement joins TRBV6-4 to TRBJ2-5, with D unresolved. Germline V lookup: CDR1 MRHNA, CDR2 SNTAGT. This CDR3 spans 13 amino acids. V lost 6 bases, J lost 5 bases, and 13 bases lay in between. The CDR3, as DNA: TGTGCCAGCAGCAGGACGAAGGTGGAGACCCAGTACTTC. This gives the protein CASSRTKVETQYF.

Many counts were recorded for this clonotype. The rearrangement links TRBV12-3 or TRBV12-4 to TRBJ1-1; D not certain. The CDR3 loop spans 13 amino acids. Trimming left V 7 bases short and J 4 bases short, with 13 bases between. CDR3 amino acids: CASTPRLGTEAFF. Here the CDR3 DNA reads TGTGCCAGCACTCCGAGGCTTGGCACTGAAGCTTTCTTT.

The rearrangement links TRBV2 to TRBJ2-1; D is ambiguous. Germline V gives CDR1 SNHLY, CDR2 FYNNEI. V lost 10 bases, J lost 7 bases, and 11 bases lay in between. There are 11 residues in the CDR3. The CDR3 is CATSWRNEQFF. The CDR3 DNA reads TGTGCCACGTCTTGGCGAAATGAGCAGTTCTTC.

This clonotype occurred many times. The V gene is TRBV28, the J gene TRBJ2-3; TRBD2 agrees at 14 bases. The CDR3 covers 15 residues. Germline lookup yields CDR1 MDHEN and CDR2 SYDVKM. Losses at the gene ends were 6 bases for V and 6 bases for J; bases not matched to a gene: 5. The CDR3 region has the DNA TGTGCCAGCAGGACTAGCGGGAGGGCCTTCGATACGCAGTATTTT. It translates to CASRTSGRAFDTQYF.

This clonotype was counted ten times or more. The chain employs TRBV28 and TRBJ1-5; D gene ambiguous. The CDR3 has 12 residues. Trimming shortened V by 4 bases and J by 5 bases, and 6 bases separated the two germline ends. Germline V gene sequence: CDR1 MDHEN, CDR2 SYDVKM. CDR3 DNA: TGTGCCAGCAGTTCTTCACATCAGCCCCAGCATTTT. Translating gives CASSSSHQPQHF.

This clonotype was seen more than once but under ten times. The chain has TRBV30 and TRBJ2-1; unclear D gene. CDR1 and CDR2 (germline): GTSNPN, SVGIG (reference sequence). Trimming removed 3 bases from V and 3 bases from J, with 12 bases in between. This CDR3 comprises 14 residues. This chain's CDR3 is CAWRPGSFYNEQFF. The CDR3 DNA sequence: TGTGCCTGGAGGCCCGGCAGTTTCTACAATGAGCAGTTCTTC.

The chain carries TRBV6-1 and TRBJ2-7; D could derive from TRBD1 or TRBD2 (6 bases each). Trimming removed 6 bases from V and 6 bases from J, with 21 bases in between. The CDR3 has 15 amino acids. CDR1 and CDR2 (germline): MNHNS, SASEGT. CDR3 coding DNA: TGTGCCAGCAGACCCGATGGGGGGCGCCCCGGCGAGCAGTACTTC. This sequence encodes CASRPDGGRPGEQYF.

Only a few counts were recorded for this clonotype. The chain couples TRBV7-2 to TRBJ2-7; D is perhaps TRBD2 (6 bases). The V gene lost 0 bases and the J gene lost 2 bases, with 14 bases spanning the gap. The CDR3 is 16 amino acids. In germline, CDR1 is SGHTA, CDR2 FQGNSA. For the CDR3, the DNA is TGTGCCAGCAGCTTAGCTGAGGACGGGAGTCCCTACGAGCAGTACTTC. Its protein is CASSLAEDGSPYEQYF.

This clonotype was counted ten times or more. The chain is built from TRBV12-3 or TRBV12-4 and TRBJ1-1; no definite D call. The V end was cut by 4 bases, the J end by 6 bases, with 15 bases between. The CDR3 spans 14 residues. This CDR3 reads CASSYLTVSSEAFF. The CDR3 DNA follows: TGTGCCAGCAGTTATCTCACAGTATCATCTGAAGCTTTCTTT.

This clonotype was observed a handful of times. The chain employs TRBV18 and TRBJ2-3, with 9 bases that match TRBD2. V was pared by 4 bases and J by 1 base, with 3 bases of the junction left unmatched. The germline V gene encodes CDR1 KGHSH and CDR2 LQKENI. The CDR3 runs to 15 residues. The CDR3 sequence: CASSRVAGGTDTQYF. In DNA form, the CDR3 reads TGTGCCAGCTCACGTGTAGCGGGAGGCACAGATACGCAGTATTTT.

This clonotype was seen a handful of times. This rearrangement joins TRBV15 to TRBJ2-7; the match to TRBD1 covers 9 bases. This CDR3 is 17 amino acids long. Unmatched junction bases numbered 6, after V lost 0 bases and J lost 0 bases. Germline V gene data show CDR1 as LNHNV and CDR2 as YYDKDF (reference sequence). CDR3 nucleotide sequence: TGTGCCACCAGCAGAGAAACCGGGACAGGGATCTCCTACGAGCAGTACTTC. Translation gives CATSRETGTGISYEQYF.

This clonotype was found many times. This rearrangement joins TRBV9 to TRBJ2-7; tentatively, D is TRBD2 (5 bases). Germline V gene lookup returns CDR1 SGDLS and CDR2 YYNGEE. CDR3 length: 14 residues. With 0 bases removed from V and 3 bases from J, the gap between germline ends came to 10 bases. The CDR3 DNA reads TGTGCCAGCAGCGTAGGTAGCGCCTACTACGAGCAGTACTTC. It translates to CASSVGSAYYEQYF.

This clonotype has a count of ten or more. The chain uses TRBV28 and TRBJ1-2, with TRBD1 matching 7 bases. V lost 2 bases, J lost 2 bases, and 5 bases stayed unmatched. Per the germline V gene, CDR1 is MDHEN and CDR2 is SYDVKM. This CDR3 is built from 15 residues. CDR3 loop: CASSLLQGRNYGYTF. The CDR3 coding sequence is TGTGCCAGCAGTTTACTACAGGGGCGGAACTATGGCTACACCTTC.